Each of the 29 T cell receptor beta chains below was sequenced from the same sample in a study of blood T cell repertoires in COVID-19. The repertoire was sequenced with immunoSEQ multiplex PCR; TCRdb's copy has only in-frame clones and lacks some. The table shows roughly 27,000 clones, with nearly 90% occurring only once. Sequencing was performed on peripheral blood. These receptors were obtained from a woman aged 60-70 years with active COVID-19.

The chain couples TRBV2 to TRBJ2-3; D may be TRBD2 (5 bases). Germline V CDR1 and CDR2: SNHLY, FYNNEI. The CDR3 covers 14 residues. V was cut by 3 bases and J by 6 bases, with 13 bases left in between. The CDR3 region has the DNA TGTGCCAGCAGTGAGATTGGGAGTTACGATACGCAGTATTTT. Amino acid sequence: CASSEIGSYDTQYF.

The rearrangement joins TRBV6-4 to TRBJ2-7, with D maybe TRBD1 (6 bases). V shed 6 bases and J shed 1 base, with 10 bases lying between them. The CDR3 sequence is 13 residues long. Germline V CDR1 and CDR2: MRHNA, SNTAGT. Here the CDR3 DNA reads TGTGCCAGCAGGACAGGCGAATCCTACGAGCAGTACTTC. Protein sequence: CASRTGESYEQYF.

The chain carries TRBV2 and TRBJ1-6, with D maybe TRBD1 (5 bases). V lost 8 bases and J 4 bases, leaving 12 bases between the germline ends. CDR1 SNHLY and CDR2 FYNNEI come from the germline V gene. This CDR3 contains 14 residues. In DNA form, the CDR3 reads TGTGCCAGCCTGCCGGACAAATATAATTCACCCCTCCACTTT. Its protein is CASLPDKYNSPLHF.

This chain connects TRBV7-9 to TRBJ1-2; 8 nucleotides align to TRBD1. Germline CDR1 SEHNR, CDR2 FQNEAQ (reference sequence). V lost 5 bases to trimming and J lost 0 bases; unmatched junction nucleotides: 11. The CDR3 is 17 amino acids. CDR3 sequence: CASSQQGGSVPNYGYTF. DNA for the CDR3: TGTGCCAGCAGCCAACAGGGGGGCTCAGTCCCTAACTATGGCTACACCTTC.

The V gene is TRBV24-1, the J gene TRBJ2-2; 7 bases align to TRBD2. The V gene's germline CDR1 is KGHDR and CDR2 SFDVKD. The V and J ends lost 4 bases and 3 bases, in that order; junction bases with no gene match: 19. The CDR3 spans 20 residues. The CDR3 region has the DNA TGTGCCACCAGTGAAGCTCTGGGAGGGCCCACAAAGCCCTACACCGGGGAGCTGTTTTTT. Its protein product is CATSEALGGPTKPYTGELFF.

The chain employs TRBV12-1 and TRBJ2-5; the listed D gene, TRBD2, was not tested against the DNA. TRBV12-1 has pseudogene status. CDR3 length: 15 amino acids. The DNA for the CDR3 is TGTGCCAGCAGAACGGGACTAGCGGAAGAAGAGACCCAGTACTTC. Amino acids: CASRTGLAEEETQYF.

The J gene is TRBJ1-1, the V gene TRBV5-1; D gene ambiguous. This CDR3 region has 12 residues. V lost 0 bases, J lost 5 bases, and 5 bases lay in between. Germline V CDR1 and CDR2: SGHRS, YFSETQ. The CDR3, as DNA: TGCGCCAGCAGCTTGGTTTCTACTGAAGCTTTCTTT. Its protein is CASSLVSTEAFF.

The V gene is TRBV5-1, the J gene TRBJ2-5, with D tentatively TRBD1 (6 bases). CDR1 and CDR2 (germline): SGHRS, YFSETQ. The CDR3 consists of 12 residues. The V and J ends lost 4 bases and 5 bases respectively, with 9 bases between them. This chain's CDR3 is CASSPRGETQYF. The CDR3 DNA is TGCGCCAGCAGCCCGAGGGGGGAGACCCAGTACTTC.

V and J are TRBV4-3 and TRBJ2-1, with 12 bases matching TRBD2. Germline V gives CDR1 LGHNA, CDR2 YSLEER. J was trimmed by 4 bases and V by 1 base; bases with no gene match: 11. This CDR3 spans 19 amino acids. The chain's CDR3 is CASSQVLPGGTSGYNEQFF. In DNA, the CDR3 is TGCGCCAGCAGCCAAGTCTTACCCGGGGGGACTAGCGGGTACAATGAGCAGTTCTTC.

The chain recombines TRBV19 with TRBJ2-1, with TRBD2 matching over 16 bases. The CDR3 is 21 residues long. Germline CDR1 is LNHDA and CDR2 is SQIVND (reference sequence). V trimming: 6 bases; J trimming: 3 bases; junction bases outside the gene matches: 17. For the CDR3, the DNA is TGTGCCAGTAGGATGGGACTAGCGGGAGGGAAAAATCGACCTATCTACAATGAGCAGTTCTTC. Translation gives CASRMGLAGGKNRPIYNEQFF.

This chain links TRBV5-6 with TRBJ1-1, with D unresolved. The CDR3 runs to 14 residues. CDR1 is SGHDT and CDR2 is YYEEEE in the germline V gene. With 4 bases removed from V and 4 bases from J, the gap between germline ends came to 14 bases. CDR3 bases: TGTGCCAGCAGCCGGAGATCGGGTCTCACTGAAGCTTTCTTT. Residues: CASSRRSGLTEAFF.

The chain links TRBV7-9 to TRBJ2-7; TRBD2 might be the D (6 bases). The length of the CDR3 is 14 residues. The germline gives CDR1 SEHNR, CDR2 FQNEAQ (reference sequence). V lost 1 base and J lost 6, with 13 bases in between. The DNA of the CDR3 is TGTGCCAGCAGCTTAGATGCCGGGGGAGGCGAGCAGTACTTC. Its translation is CASSLDAGGGEQYF.

The V gene is TRBV10-3, the J gene TRBJ2-7; D gene uncertain. V lost 0 bases, J lost 0 bases, and 9 bases lay in between. The V gene's germline CDR1 is ENHRY and CDR2 SYGVKD. The CDR3 contains 15 residues. The CDR3 coding sequence is TGTGCCATCAGTGAGTCCCCAGGTAGCTCCTACGAGCAGTACTTC. Protein: CAISESPGSSYEQYF.

The chain uses TRBV28 and TRBJ2-3; D gene unclear. There are 18 residues in the CDR3. The germline CDR1 and CDR2 sequences are MDHEN and SYDVKM. V lost 6 bases, J lost 0 bases, and 22 bases lay in between. The CDR3 region has the DNA TGTGCCAGCAGGACCTTAATGATCGTTCAGGCCAGCACAGATACGCAGTATTTT. It specifies CASRTLMIVQASTDTQYF.

The gene calls are TRBV7-8 and TRBJ2-1, with D perhaps TRBD2 (6 bases). V was shortened by 4 bases and J by 0 bases, with 22 bases between the two germline ends. The CDR3 totals 19 residues. The V gene's germline CDR1 is SGHVS and CDR2 FQNEAQ. The CDR3 sequence: CASSSRSVAGPSSYNEQFF. DNA for the CDR3: TGTGCCAGCAGCTCTCGATCAGTCGCGGGGCCCAGCTCCTACAATGAGCAGTTCTTC.

The rearrangement uses TRBV18 and TRBJ2-2; TRBD1 aligns across 8 bases. The CDR3 has 14 residues. The junction had 4 bases not matched to a gene; V was cut back by 4 bases and J by 6 bases. Germline lookup yields CDR1 KGHSH and CDR2 LQKENI. The CDR3: CASSQTGDAGELFF. The CDR3 nucleotides are TGTGCCAGCTCACAGACAGGGGACGCCGGGGAGCTGTTTTTT.

The genes are TRBV6-2 or TRBV6-3 and TRBJ2-7; 7 nucleotides line up with TRBD1. Germline CDR1 MNHEY, CDR2 SVGEGT. The CDR3 is 19 amino acids. Germline trimming cut 0 bases from V and 5 bases from J; bases unmatched to any gene: 19. The CDR3 sequence: CASSYSPGGISYIRDEQYF. The CDR3 coding sequence is TGTGCCAGCAGTTACTCTCCAGGGGGAATCTCCTATATAAGAGACGAGCAGTACTTC.

The gene calls are TRBV6-5 and TRBJ1-4, with D hard to call. Germline CDR1 is MNHEY and CDR2 is SVGAGI. Deletions cut 0 bases from V and 6 bases from J, with 5 bases between. The CDR3 consists of 13 residues. The CDR3 nucleotides read TGTGCCAGCAGTTACTCTTCCGATGAAAAACTGTTTTTT. Its translation is CASSYSSDEKLFF.

This chain uses TRBV27 with TRBJ2-7; TRBD1 agrees at 7 bases. Unmatched junction bases numbered 1, after V lost 1 base and J lost 1 base. This CDR3 region has 14 residues. The germline gives CDR1 MNHEY, CDR2 SMNVEV (reference sequence). As DNA, the CDR3 is TGTGCCAGCAGTTTATTACAGGGGTCCTACGAGCAGTACTTC. This translates into CASSLLQGSYEQYF.

J is TRBJ1-4 and V is TRBV9; a possible D gene is TRBD1 (5 bases). The CDR3 is 15 residues long. The germline gives CDR1 SGDLS, CDR2 YYNGEE. V was shortened by 4 bases and J by 6 bases, with 16 bases between the two germline ends. The CDR3 nucleotides are TGTGCCAGCAGCCCCACGGCAGGGATTTATGAAAAACTGTTTTTT. Amino acid sequence: CASSPTAGIYEKLFF.

This chain's CDR3 is CASSVRDRGREQYF. The CDR3 nucleotides read TGTGCCAGCAGCGTCCGGGACAGGGGGCGCGAGCAGTACTTC. The chain carries TRBV5-4 and TRBJ2-7, with 12 bases aligning to TRBD1. This CDR3 spans 14 amino acids. V was clipped by 4 bases and J by 6 bases; unmatched bases: 5. Germline V lookup: CDR1 SGHNT, CDR2 YYREEE (reference sequence).

This clone has a single count. The chain has TRBV5-6 and TRBJ2-7; 12 bases align to TRBD2. J gave up 2 bases and V 4 bases, and 4 bases lay outside the gene matches. Germline V gives CDR1 SGHDT, CDR2 YYEEEE. The CDR3 has 15 amino acids. The CDR3 spells CASSGWTSGAYEQYF. The CDR3 coding sequence is TGTGCCAGCAGCGGATGGACTAGCGGGGCCTACGAGCAGTACTTC.

The V and J genes are TRBV11-2 and TRBJ2-7; D remains ambiguous. This CDR3 region has 14 residues. Germline assignment: CDR1 SGHAT and CDR2 FQNNGV. V was pared by 0 bases and J by 5 bases, with 11 bases between. This CDR3 reads CASSLERTAHEQYF. The CDR3 DNA reads as TGTGCCAGCAGCTTAGAAAGAACAGCCCACGAGCAGTACTTC. The whole variable domain, remainder taken from reference TRBV11-2 and TRBJ2-7, is EAGVAQSPRYKIIEKRQSVAFWCNPISGHATLYWYQQILGQGPKLLIQFQNNGVVDDSQLPKDRFSAERLKGVDSTLKIQPAKLEDSAVYLCASSLERTAHEQYFGPGTRLTVT.

This chain links TRBV14 with TRBJ2-1; 7 positions match TRBD2. Trimming at V came to 5 bases and at J to 6 bases, leaving 10 bases not matched to a gene. There are 15 residues in the CDR3. CDR1 is SGHDN and CDR2 is FVKESK in the germline V gene. In DNA form, the CDR3 reads TGTGCCAGCAGCGTAGCGGGCGGCAACACCAATGAGCAGTTCTTC. This translates into CASSVAGGNTNEQFF.

Written as DNA, the CDR3 is TGTGCCAGCAGCCCAGCGGGATCCCAGGGGCCCTATGGCTACACCTTC. It codes for CASSPAGSQGPYGYTF. V usage is TRBV11-2 and J usage is TRBJ1-2; D perhaps matches TRBD1 (6 bases). Trimming shortened V by 5 bases and J by 4 bases, and 20 bases separated the two germline ends. The length of the CDR3 is 16 residues. Per the germline V gene, CDR1 is SGHAT and CDR2 is FQNNGV. The whole variable domain, remainder taken from reference TRBV11-2 and TRBJ1-2, is EAGVAQSPRYKIIEKRQSVAFWCNPISGHATLYWYQQILGQGPKLLIQFQNNGVVDDSQLPKDRFSAERLKGVDSTLKIQPAKLEDSAVYLCASSPAGSQGPYGYTFGSGTRLTVV.

The genes are TRBV6-2 or TRBV6-3 and TRBJ2-5, with 8 nucleotides matching TRBD2. Germline V gene data show CDR1 as MNHEY and CDR2 as SVGEGT. Germline trimming cut 5 bases from V and 13 bases from J; bases unmatched to any gene: 18. The CDR3 contains 15 residues. This CDR3 is CASSTPQRETHKVYF. CDR3 coding DNA: TGTGCCAGCAGTACGCCCCAGCGGGAGACCCATAAGGTGTACTTC.

V and J are TRBV6-2 or TRBV6-3 and TRBJ2-2, with 7 bases that match TRBD1. Germline loops: CDR1 MNHEY, CDR2 SVGEGT. The length of the CDR3 is 16 residues. V shed 6 bases and J 2 bases; nucleotides not matched to a gene: 9. The DNA for the CDR3 is TGTGCCAGCAGCTTCCTGGGGACAGACAACACCGGGGAGCTGTTTTTT. Amino acids: CASSFLGTDNTGELFF.

The chain recombines TRBV9 with TRBJ2-3; 10 bases match TRBD1. CDR3 length: 17 amino acids. Germline loops: CDR1 SGDLS, CDR2 YYNGEE. V lost 0 bases and J lost 1; bases outside the gene matches: 5. CDR3 in DNA: TGTGCCAGCAGCGTAGACGGACAGGGGGGTGGCACAGATACGCAGTATTTT. It is translated as CASSVDGQGGGTDTQYF.

The genes are TRBV19 and TRBJ2-1, with TRBD2 identical over 10 bases. Germline V gene data show CDR1 as LNHDA and CDR2 as SQIVND (reference sequence). CDR3 length: 17 amino acids. Trimming took 7 bases from V and 3 from J; bases not matched to a gene: 12. This CDR3 reads CASTPGFGLAVYNEQFF. CDR3 in DNA: TGTGCCAGTACCCCCGGCTTTGGACTAGCGGTCTACAATGAGCAGTTCTTC.